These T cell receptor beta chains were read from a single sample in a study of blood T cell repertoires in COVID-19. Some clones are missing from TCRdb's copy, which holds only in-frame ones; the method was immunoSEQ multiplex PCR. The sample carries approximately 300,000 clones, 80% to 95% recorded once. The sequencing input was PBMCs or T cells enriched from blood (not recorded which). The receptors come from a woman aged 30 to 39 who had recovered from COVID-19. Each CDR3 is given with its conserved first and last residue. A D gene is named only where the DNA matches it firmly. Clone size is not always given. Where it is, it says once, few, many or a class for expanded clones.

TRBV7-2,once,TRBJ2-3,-,TGTGCCAGCACCGCCGCCCCCGGGGGAGATACGCAGTATTTT,CASTAAPGGDTQYF
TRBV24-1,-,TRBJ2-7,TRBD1,TGTGCCACCAGTGATTTCGGGACAGGGGGCTACGAGCAGTACTTC,CATSDFGTGGYEQYF
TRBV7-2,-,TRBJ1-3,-,TGTGCCAGCAGCTTAGACAGGGTAGTGGAAAACACCATATATTTT,CASSLDRVVENTIYF
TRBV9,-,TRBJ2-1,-,TGTGCCAGCAGCTCAGTATTTGAGGGAGGCAATGAGCAGTTCTTC,CASSSVFEGGNEQFF
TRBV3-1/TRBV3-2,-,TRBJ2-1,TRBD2,TGTGCCAGCAGCCAAGGTAGCGGGACTCTCAATGAGCAGTTCTTC,CASSQGSGTLNEQFF
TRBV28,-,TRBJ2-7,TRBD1,TGTGCCAGCAGTTTGTGGACAGGGGGCTCCTACGAGCAGTACTTC,CASSLWTGGSYEQYF
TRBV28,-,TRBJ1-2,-,TGTGCCAGCAGGCGGACAGCAAACTATGGCTACACCTTC,CASRRTANYGYTF
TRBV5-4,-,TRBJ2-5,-,TGTGCCAGCAGCTTTTGGGTTAGCAAAGAGACCCAGTACTTC,CASSFWVSKETQYF
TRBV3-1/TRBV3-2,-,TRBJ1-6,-,TGTGCCAGCAAACCTAGGGGGAATTCACCCCTCCACTTT,CASKPRGNSPLHF
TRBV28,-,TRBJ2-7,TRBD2,TGTGCCAGCAGGCCTTTCGGGACTAGCGGGAGCATAGCCTACGAGCAGTACTTC,CASRPFGTSGSIAYEQYF
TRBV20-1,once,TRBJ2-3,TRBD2,TGCAGTGCTAGTGTTGCGGGAGGCCGGGTGGGAACAGATACGCAGTATTTT,CSASVAGGRVGTDTQYF
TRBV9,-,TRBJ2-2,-,TGTGCCAGCAGCGTAGATAGCGGGGAGCTGTTTTTT,CASSVDSGELFF
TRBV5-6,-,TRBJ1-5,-,TGTGCCAGCAGCTTGATGTCGTATAGCAATCAGCCCCAGCATTTT,CASSLMSYSNQPQHF
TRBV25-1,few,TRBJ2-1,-,TGTGCCAGCGTGGGGGGACAGTACGGAAGGGAGCAGTTCTTC,CASVGGQYGREQFF
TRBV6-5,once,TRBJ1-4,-,TGTGCCAGCAGGATCTCTATAACTAATGAAAAACTGTTTTTT,CASRISITNEKLFF
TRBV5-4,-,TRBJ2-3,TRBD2,TGTGCCAGCGTTTTCTCGGGGGGGCCAGATACGCAGTATTTT,CASVFSGGPDTQYF
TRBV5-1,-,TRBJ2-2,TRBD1,TGCGCCAGCAGCTTCGGGACAGGGAGCGCCGGGGAGCTGTTTTTT,CASSFGTGSAGELFF
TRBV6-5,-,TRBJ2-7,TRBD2,TGTGCCAGCAGTTACGAGTCAACTAGCGGGGCTTGGGAGCAGTACTTC,CASSYESTSGAWEQYF
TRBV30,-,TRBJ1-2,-,TGTGCCTGGAGCGATGACACGGCCTATGGCTACACCTTC,CAWSDDTAYGYTF
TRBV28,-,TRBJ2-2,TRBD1,TGTGCCAGCAGCACATCCGGGACAGCGAACACCGGGGAGCTGTTTTTT,CASSTSGTANTGELFF
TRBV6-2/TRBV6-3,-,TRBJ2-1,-,TGTGCCAGCACCCCTGGGGCAGGTTACAATGAGCAGTTCTTC,CASTPGAGYNEQFF
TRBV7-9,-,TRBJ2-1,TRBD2,TGTGCCAGCAGCCAGGGACTAGCGGTGATCAATGAGCAGTTCTTC,CASSQGLAVINEQFF
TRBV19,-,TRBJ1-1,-,TGTGCCAGTAGTATCGGTTTGGGGGGGCTGGGCACTGAAGCTTTCTTT,CASSIGLGGLGTEAFF
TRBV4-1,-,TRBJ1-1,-,TGCGCCAGCAGCCAAGGTCGTCTGAACACTGAAGCTTTCTTT,CASSQGRLNTEAFF
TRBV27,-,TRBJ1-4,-,TGTGCCAGCACCATCCAGGGTAATAATGAAAAACTGTTTTTT,CASTIQGNNEKLFF
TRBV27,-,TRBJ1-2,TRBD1,TGTGCCAGCAGTTTCGGGACAGGAAGTAACTATGGCTACACCTTC,CASSFGTGSNYGYTF
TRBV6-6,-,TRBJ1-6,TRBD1,TGTGCCAGCAGTTACGCAGAGGGGGCTACTTCACCCCTCCACTTT,CASSYAEGATSPLHF
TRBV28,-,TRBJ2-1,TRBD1,TGTGCCAGCAGTCGACAGGGGGTCTACTACAATGAGCAGTTCTTC,CASSRQGVYYNEQFF
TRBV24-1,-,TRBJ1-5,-,TGTGCCACCAGTGATTTATGGCCCGACTTTCCCTATAGCAATCAGCCCCAGCATTTT,CATSDLWPDFPYSNQPQHF
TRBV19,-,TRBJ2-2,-,TGTGCCAGTAGTATTGGAGGTCCCGGGGAGCTGTTTTTT,CASSIGGPGELFF
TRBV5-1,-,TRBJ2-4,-,TGCGCCAGCAGGGGCCCCCCTATTAGAGCCAAAAACATTCAGTACTTC,CASRGPPIRAKNIQYF
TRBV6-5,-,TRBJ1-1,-,TGTGCCAGCAGTTCCCAACGACAGTTGAACACTGAAGCTTTCTTT,CASSSQRQLNTEAFF
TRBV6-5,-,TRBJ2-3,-,TGTGCCAGCAGTAGTGTAGCTACGCAGTATTTT,CASSSVATQYF
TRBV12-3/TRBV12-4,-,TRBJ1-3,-,TGTGCCAGCAGATGGACAGTTGGAAACACCATATATTTT,CASRWTVGNTIYF
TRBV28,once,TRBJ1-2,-,TGTGCCAGCAGCCCCGCCTCGGACAACTTCTATGGCTACACCTTC,CASSPASDNFYGYTF
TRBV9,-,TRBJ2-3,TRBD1,TGTGCCAGCAGCGTAGAAGGACAGGGGTTGAGCACAGATACGCAGTATTTT,CASSVEGQGLSTDTQYF
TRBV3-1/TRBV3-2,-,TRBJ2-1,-,TGTGCCAGCAGCACTACTAGGAGCTCCTACAATGAGCAGTTCTTC,CASSTTRSSYNEQFF
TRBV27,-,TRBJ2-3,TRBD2,TGTGCCAGCAGTTTATGGGCGGGAGGGACAACAGATACGCAGTATTTT,CASSLWAGGTTDTQYF
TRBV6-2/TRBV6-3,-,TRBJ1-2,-,TGTGCCAGCAGTTACGTAGGGGTCGACGGCTACACCTTC,CASSYVGVDGYTF
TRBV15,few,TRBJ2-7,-,TGTGCCACCAGCAGAGACCCCGGGACCTACGAGCAGTACTTC,CATSRDPGTYEQYF
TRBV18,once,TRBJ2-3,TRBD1,TGTGCCAGCTCACCACAGGGACAGGGACCAGATACGCAGTATTTT,CASSPQGQGPDTQYF